This TCR beta chain was profiled in a study of radiation and T cells in renal cell carcinoma. Study-level findings and limits: No pretreatment tumor biopsies were available for baseline clonotypes.

TCRdb's table, derived via immunoSEQ multiplex PCR, lists solely in-frame clones and lacks some. The sample shows 100,000 to 150,000 clones, 80% to 85% of them seen only once. The time point is: baseline pretreatment blood. Treatment reported: 15 Gy SBRT to primary tumor, nephrectomy 4 weeks later. On this clone itself: The target antigen is unknown. A much larger clone lies a single base off, so this may be a read error.

The receptor was derived from a woman between 55 and 75 years old with renal cell carcinoma. This material consisted of blood, taken from a patient whose treatment included radiotherapy and nephrectomy.

The CDR3 DNA follows: TGTGCCAGCAGTGACAGCTATGGCTACACCTTC. Its protein is CASSDSYGYTF. This sequence joins TRBV2 and TRBJ1-2; D unclear. V was pared by 3 bases and J by 4 bases, with 3 bases between. The CDR3 length is 11 residues. The germline V gene has CDR1 SNHLY and CDR2 FYNNEI.